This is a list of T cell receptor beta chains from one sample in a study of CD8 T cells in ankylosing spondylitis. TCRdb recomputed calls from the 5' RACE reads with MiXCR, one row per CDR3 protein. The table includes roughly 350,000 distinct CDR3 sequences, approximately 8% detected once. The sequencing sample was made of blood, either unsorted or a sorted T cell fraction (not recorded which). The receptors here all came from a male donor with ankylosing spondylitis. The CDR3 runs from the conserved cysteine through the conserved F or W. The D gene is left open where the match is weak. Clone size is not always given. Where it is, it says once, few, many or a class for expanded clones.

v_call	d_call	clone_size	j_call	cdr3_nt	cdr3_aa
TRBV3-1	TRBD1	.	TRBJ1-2	TGTGCCAGCAGCCCTTTGGGACAGGGGGCGGACTATGGCTACACCTTC	CASSPLGQGADYGYTF
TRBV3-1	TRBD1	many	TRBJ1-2	TGTGCCAGCAGCCAAGGAAGACAGGGGCGGTTTGGCTACACCTTC	CASSQGRQGRFGYTF
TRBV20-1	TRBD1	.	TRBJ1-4	TGCAGTGCTAGGGACAGGAGACTACTTAATGAAAAACTGTTTTTT	CSARDRRLLNEKLFF
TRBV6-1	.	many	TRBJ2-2	TGTGCCAGCTTTTCAGCGAACACCGGGGAGCTGTTTTTT	CASFSANTGELFF
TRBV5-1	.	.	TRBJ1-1	TGCGCCAGCAGCTGGGGGACAACTCGGGGTGAAGCTTTCTTT	CASSWGTTRGEAFF
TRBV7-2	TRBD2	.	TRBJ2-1	TGTGCCAGCAGGGCGCTAGCGGGAAAAAGGACTGAGCAGTTCTTC	CASRALAGKRTEQFF
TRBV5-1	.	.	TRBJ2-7	TGCGCCAGCAGCTTGGTCGTTGTGGCAGGGGCCTACGAGCAGTACTTC	CASSLVVVAGAYEQYF
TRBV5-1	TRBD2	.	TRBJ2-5	TGCGCCAGCAGCTTAGTCCTAGAACTAGCGGGAGGCGGGGAGACCCAGTACTTC	CASSLVLELAGGGETQYF
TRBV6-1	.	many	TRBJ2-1	TGTGCCAGCACCTTACCCGGGACTCCCGTTGAGCAGTTCTTC	CASTLPGTPVEQFF
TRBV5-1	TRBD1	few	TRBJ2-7	TGCGCCAGCAGCCAAGGACAGGGGGGAACCTACGAGCAGTACTTC	CASSQGQGGTYEQYF
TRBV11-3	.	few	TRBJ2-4	TGTGCCAGCAGCTTGGAGGGCGACATTCAGTACTTC	CASSLEGDIQYF
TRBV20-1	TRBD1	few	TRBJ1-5	TGCAGTGCTAGAGATAACAGGGGTAGTCAGCCCCAGCATTTT	CSARDNRGSQPQHF
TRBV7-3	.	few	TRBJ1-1	TGTGCCAGCAGCACGACAGACGACACTGAAGCTTTCTTT	CASSTTDDTEAFF
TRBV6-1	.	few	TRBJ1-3	TGTGCCAGCAGTGAAGCGCCAAGACAGAGCCGCTCTGGAAACACCATATATTTT	CASSEAPRQSRSGNTIYF
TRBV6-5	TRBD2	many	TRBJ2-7	TGTGCCAGCAGTTACTTCGCTAGCGGGAGTCCTTACGAGCAGTACTTC	CASSYFASGSPYEQYF
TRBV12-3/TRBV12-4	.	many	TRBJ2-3	TGTGCCAGCACCTCCGCAAACGTTGGCACAGATACGCAGTATTTT	CASTSANVGTDTQYF
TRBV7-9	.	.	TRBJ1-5	TGTGCCAGCAGCCGTTATCCCGGGATGCAGCCCCAGCATTTT	CASSRYPGMQPQHF
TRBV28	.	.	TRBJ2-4	TGTGCCACTGCGTACGGCGGCATTCAGTACTTC	CATAYGGIQYF
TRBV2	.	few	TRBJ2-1	TGTGCCAGCAGTGAAACGGGAAGGGGGTCGGATGAGCAGTTCTTC	CASSETGRGSDEQFF
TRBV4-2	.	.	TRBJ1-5	TGTGCCAGCAGCCAAGGACAGGTTTTTAGCAATCAGCCCCAGCATTTT	CASSQGQVFSNQPQHF
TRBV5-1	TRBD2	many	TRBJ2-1	TGCGCCAGCAGCGCCGGGACTAGCGTATACAATGAGCAGTTCTTC	CASSAGTSVYNEQFF
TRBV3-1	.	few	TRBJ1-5	TGTGCCAGCAGCCCGGGGCTGGGGGGCAATCAGCCCCAGCATTTT	CASSPGLGGNQPQHF
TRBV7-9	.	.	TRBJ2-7	TGTGCCAGCAACATAGGTGGAATAGGCGAGCAGTACTTC	CASNIGGIGEQYF
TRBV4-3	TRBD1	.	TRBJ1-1	TGCGCCAGCAGCCAGGCTACAGGGGGAGGTCGGACTGAAGCTTTCTTT	CASSQATGGGRTEAFF
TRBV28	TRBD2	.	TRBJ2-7	TGTGCCAGCAGTTTTACTAGCGGGAGGAACTCCTACGAGCAGTACTTC	CASSFTSGRNSYEQYF
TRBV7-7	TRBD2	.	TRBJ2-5	TGTGCCAGCAGCTTAGGGTTCGCGCGGGAGGCCCAAGAGACCCAGTACTTC	CASSLGFAREAQETQYF
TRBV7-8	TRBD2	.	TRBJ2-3	TGTGCCAGCACAAGGACTAGCGGGTTGTTAGATACGCAGTATTTT	CASTRTSGLLDTQYF
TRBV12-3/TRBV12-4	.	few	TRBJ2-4	TGTGCCAGCAGCCCGAGGGGAGCCAAAAACATTCAGTACTTC	CASSPRGAKNIQYF